Below are 14 T cell receptor beta chains sequenced from a single sample in a study of early stage breast cancer tumors. Only in-frame clones appear in the TCRdb table, and some are missing; sequencing was by immunoSEQ multiplex PCR. The sample lists 60,000 to 75,000 clones, 75% to 90% occurring once. Input material: blood. The receptors were gathered from a person aged 40 to 49 with breast cancer.

The chain couples TRBV19 to TRBJ2-1; D uncertain. CDR3 length: 12 residues. With 2 bases removed from V and 7 bases from J, the gap between germline ends came to 6 bases. Germline V gene lookup returns CDR1 LNHDA and CDR2 SQIVND (reference sequence). The CDR3 bases are TGTGCCAGTAGTATAATGGGGAATGAGCAGTTCTTC. Translating gives CASSIMGNEQFF.

The chain is built from TRBV13 and TRBJ2-2, with D tentatively TRBD2 (6 bases). The germline CDR1 and CDR2 sequences are PRHDT and FYEKMQ (reference sequence). The CDR3 has 14 residues. V lost 1 base and J lost 4, with 7 bases in between. The CDR3 protein is CASSLVGSTGELFF. The DNA of the CDR3 is TGTGCCAGCAGCTTAGTCGGGAGCACCGGGGAGCTGTTTTTT. Together with reference TRBV13 and TRBJ2-2, the CDR3 gives the full variable domain: AAGVIQSPRHLIKEKRETATLKCYPIPRHDTVYWYQQGPGQDPQFLISFYEKMQSDKGSIPDRFSAQQFSDYHSELNMSSLELGDSALYFCASSLVGSTGELFFGEGSRLTVL.

The V and J genes are TRBV7-9 and TRBJ2-2; tentative D call: TRBD1 (5 bases). The CDR3 is 13 residues long. Germline V gene sequence: CDR1 SEHNR, CDR2 FQNEAQ (reference sequence). With 5 bases removed from V and 7 bases from J, the gap between germline ends came to 11 bases. The CDR3 loop reads CASSLMDNGELFF. For the CDR3, the DNA is TGTGCCAGCAGCCTGATGGACAACGGGGAGCTGTTTTTT.

The genes are TRBV10-1 and TRBJ1-5; no definite D call. The germline CDR1 and CDR2 sequences are WNHNN and SYGVQD (reference sequence). This CDR3 is built from 14 residues. V lost 6 bases, J lost 0 bases, and 9 bases lay in between. The CDR3 sequence is CASRAWDSNQPQHF. The CDR3 DNA follows: TGCGCCAGCAGGGCCTGGGATAGCAATCAGCCCCAGCATTTT.

The rearrangement links TRBV28 to TRBJ2-3; tentatively, D is TRBD2 (7 bases). The germline CDR1 and CDR2 sequences are MDHEN and SYDVKM. V was pared by 4 bases and J by 4 bases, with 15 bases between. CDR3 size: 15 residues. The CDR3 DNA follows: TGTGCCAGCAGTTCCGGGGGGCCAGGGGCAGATACGCAGTATTTT. Translation gives CASSSGGPGADTQYF.

The CDR3 DNA reads TGTGCCAGCAGTCGCGACCCCCGGGACAAATACAATGAGCAGTTCTTC. It translates to CASSRDPRDKYNEQFF. The chain has TRBV27 and TRBJ2-1; possibly TRBD1 for D (6 bases). The CDR3 sequence is 16 residues long. Germline loops: CDR1 MNHEY, CDR2 SMNVEV (reference sequence). Trimming removed 5 bases from V and 4 bases from J, with 18 bases in between.

There are a few counts of this clone. The rearrangement links TRBV2 to TRBJ1-5; 8 positions agree with TRBD1. From germline, CDR1 is SNHLY and CDR2 FYNNEI. With V trimmed by 4 bases and J by 5 bases, 4 bases remained unmatched. CDR3 length: 14 residues. CDR3 protein: CASSGQGIYQPQHF. As DNA, the CDR3 is TGTGCCAGCAGTGGACAGGGGATCTATCAGCCCCAGCATTTT. The full variable domain, in which reference TRBV2 and TRBJ1-5 provide the parts outside the CDR3, is EPEVTQTPSHQVTQMGQEVILRCVPISNHLYFYWYRQILGQKVEFLVSFYNNEISEKSEIFDDQFSVERPDGSNFTLKIRSTKLEDSAMYFCASSGQGIYQPQHFGDGTRLSIL.

V and J are TRBV27 and TRBJ2-7; 9 bases map to TRBD2. This CDR3 contains 15 residues. V lost 0 bases and J lost 4; bases outside the gene matches: 4. Germline CDR1 MNHEY, CDR2 SMNVEV (reference sequence). CDR3 in amino acids: CASSLSTSGEYEQYF. CDR3 DNA: TGTGCCAGCAGTTTATCGACTAGCGGTGAATACGAGCAGTACTTC.

This clone was seen a handful of times. CDR3 nucleotides: TGTGCCAGCAGTCCGGTCAGGACTAGCGGGGTCAGCTCCTACGAGCAGTACTTC. Translated: CASSPVRTSGVSSYEQYF. The chain carries TRBV27 and TRBJ2-7; 12 nucleotides line up with TRBD2. This CDR3 contains 18 residues. Germline lookup yields CDR1 MNHEY and CDR2 SMNVEV (reference sequence). V gave up 5 bases and J gave up 0 bases; unmatched junction bases: 11.

The chain is built from TRBV30 and TRBJ2-1, with 11 positions matching TRBD2. The V gene's germline CDR1 is GTSNPN and CDR2 SVGIG (reference sequence). With 4 bases clipped from V and 1 base from J, the junction kept 6 bases outside the gene matches. CDR3 length: 16 amino acids. The CDR3 DNA sequence: TGTGCCTGGAATCAAGGGACTAGCGGTTCCTACAATGAGCAGTTCTTC. It translates to CAWNQGTSGSYNEQFF.

V gene TRBV4-1 combines with J gene TRBJ1-1; D unclear. Germline V gene sequence: CDR1 MGHRA, CDR2 YSYEKL. The CDR3 consists of 14 residues. Trimming removed 8 bases from V and 0 bases from J, with 13 bases in between. The CDR3 DNA reads TGCGCCAGCCGAGGTATCCTTATGAACACTGAAGCTTTCTTT. Translated, it gives CASRGILMNTEAFF.

The rearrangement uses TRBV13 and TRBJ2-3; D is ambiguous. The CDR3 covers 13 residues. Per germline, CDR1 PRHDT and CDR2 FYEKMQ (reference sequence). Trimming shortened V by 3 bases and J by 4 bases, and 8 bases separated the two germline ends. The CDR3 region is CASSFESPDTQYF. In DNA form, the CDR3 reads TGTGCCAGCAGCTTTGAGAGTCCAGATACGCAGTATTTT.

The rearrangement links TRBV2 to TRBJ2-1, with TRBD2 as a possible D gene (5 bases). Germline V gene sequence: CDR1 SNHLY, CDR2 FYNNEI. V lost 3 bases, J lost 9 bases, and 18 bases lay in between. The CDR3 runs to 15 residues. The CDR3 region is CASSDRLVVGSEQFF. The CDR3 DNA reads as TGTGCCAGCAGTGATAGACTTGTAGTAGGGAGTGAGCAGTTCTTC.

This chain uses TRBV29-1 with TRBJ2-1; D remains ambiguous. V gave up 3 bases and J gave up 4 bases, with 13 bases separating them. Germline CDR1 SQVTM, CDR2 ANQGSEA. The CDR3 contains 14 residues. CDR3 protein: CSVEISALYNEQFF. The CDR3, as DNA: TGCAGCGTTGAGATTTCGGCGTTATACAATGAGCAGTTCTTC.